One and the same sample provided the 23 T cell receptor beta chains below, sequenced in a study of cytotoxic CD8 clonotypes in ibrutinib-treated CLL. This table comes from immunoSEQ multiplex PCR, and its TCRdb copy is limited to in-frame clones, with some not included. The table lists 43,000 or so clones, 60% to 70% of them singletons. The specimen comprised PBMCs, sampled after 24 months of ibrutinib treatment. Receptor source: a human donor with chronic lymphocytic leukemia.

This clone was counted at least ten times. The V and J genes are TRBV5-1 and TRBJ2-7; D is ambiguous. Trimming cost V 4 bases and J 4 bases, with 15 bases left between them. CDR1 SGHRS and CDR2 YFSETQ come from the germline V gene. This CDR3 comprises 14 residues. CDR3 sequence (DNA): TGCGCCAGCAGCCCTGCGGCGGTCGCATACGAGCAGTACTTC. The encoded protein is CASSPAAVAYEQYF.

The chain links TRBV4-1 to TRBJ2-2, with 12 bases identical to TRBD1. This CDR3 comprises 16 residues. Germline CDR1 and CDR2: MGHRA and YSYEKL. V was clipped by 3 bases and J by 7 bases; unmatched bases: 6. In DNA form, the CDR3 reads TGCGCCAGCAGCCAGCTGGGACAGGGGGCTAACGGGGAGCTGTTTTTT. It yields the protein CASSQLGQGANGELFF.

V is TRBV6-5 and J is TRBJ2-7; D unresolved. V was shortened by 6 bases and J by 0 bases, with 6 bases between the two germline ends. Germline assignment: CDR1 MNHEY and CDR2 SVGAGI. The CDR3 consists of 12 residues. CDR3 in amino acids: CASSLDSYEQYF. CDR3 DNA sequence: TGTGCCAGCAGCTTGGACTCCTACGAGCAGTACTTC.

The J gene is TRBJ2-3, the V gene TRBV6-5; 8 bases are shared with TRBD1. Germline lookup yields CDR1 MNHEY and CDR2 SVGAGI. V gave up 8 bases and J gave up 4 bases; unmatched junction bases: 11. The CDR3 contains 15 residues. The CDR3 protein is CASRSGQVNSDTQYF. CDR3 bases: TGTGCCAGCCGATCGGGACAGGTCAATTCAGATACGCAGTATTTT.

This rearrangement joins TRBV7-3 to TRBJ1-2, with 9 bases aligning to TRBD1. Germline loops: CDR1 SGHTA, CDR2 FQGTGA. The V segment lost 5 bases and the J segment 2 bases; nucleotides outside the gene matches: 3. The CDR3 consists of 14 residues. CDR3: CASSPGQGNYGYTF. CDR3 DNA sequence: TGTGCCAGCAGCCCCGGACAGGGGAACTATGGCTACACCTTC. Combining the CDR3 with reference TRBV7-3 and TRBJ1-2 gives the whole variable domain GAGVSQTPSNKVTEKGKYVELRCDPISGHTALYWYRQSLGQGPEFLIYFQGTGAADDSGLPNDRFFAVRPEGSVSTLKIQRTERGDSAVYLCASSPGQGNYGYTFGSGTRLTVV.

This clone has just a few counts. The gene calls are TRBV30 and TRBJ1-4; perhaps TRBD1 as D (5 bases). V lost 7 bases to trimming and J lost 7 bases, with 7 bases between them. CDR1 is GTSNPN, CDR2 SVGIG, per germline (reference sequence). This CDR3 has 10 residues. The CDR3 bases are TGTGCCTCCGGGACTGAAAAACTGTTTTTT. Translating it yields CASGTEKLFF.

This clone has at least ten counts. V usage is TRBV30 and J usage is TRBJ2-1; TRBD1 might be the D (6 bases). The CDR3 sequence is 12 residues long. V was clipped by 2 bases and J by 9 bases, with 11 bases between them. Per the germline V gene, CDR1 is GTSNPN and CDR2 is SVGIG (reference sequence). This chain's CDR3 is CAWSYQGLEQFF. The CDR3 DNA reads TGTGCCTGGAGTTATCAGGGGCTTGAGCAGTTCTTC.

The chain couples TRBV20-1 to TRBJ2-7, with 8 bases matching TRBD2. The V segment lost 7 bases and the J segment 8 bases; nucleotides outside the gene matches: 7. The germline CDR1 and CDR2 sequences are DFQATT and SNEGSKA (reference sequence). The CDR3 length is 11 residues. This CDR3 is CSGVGGRQQYF. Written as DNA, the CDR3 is TGCAGTGGGGTGGGCGGGAGGCAGCAGTACTTC.

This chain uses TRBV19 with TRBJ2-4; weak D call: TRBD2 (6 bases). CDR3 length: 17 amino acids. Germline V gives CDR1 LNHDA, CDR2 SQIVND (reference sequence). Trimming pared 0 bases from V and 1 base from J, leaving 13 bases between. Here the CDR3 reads CASSIDLRESAKNIQYF. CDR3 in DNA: TGTGCCAGTAGTATAGATCTCCGGGAGTCCGCCAAAAACATTCAGTACTTC. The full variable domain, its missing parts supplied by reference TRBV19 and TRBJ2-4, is DGGITQSPKYLFRKEGQNVTLSCEQNLNHDAMYWYRQDPGQGLRLIYYSQIVNDFQKGDIAEGYSVSREKKESFPLTVTSAQKNPTAFYLCASSIDLRESAKNIQYFGAGTRLSVL.

The CDR3 coding sequence is TGTGCCAGCAGCTTCCGGGATGACTATGGCTACACCTTC. As protein: CASSFRDDYGYTF. The chain joins TRBV7-2 to TRBJ1-2; D unclear. This CDR3 has 13 amino acids. With 3 bases removed from V and 3 bases from J, the gap between germline ends came to 8 bases. Germline V gene sequence: CDR1 SGHTA, CDR2 FQGNSA.

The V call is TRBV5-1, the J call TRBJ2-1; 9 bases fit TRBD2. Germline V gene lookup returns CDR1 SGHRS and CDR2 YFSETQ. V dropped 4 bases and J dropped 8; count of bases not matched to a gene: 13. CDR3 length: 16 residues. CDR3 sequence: CASSDPGGGRAHEQFF. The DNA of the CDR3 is TGCGCCAGCAGCGATCCGGGGGGCGGGAGGGCCCATGAGCAGTTCTTC.

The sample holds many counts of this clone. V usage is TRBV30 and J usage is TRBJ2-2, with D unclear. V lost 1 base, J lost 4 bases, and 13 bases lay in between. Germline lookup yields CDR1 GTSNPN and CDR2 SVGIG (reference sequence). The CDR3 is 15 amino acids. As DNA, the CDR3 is TGTGCCTGGAGTGCCACCTTGAGCGTCACCGGGGAGCTGTTTTTT. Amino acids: CAWSATLSVTGELFF.

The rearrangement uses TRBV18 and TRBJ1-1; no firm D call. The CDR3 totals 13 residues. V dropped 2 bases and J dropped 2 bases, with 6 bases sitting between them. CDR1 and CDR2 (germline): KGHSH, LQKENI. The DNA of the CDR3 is TGTGCCAGCTCACCAAATATTAACACTGAAGCTTTCTTT. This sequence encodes CASSPNINTEAFF.

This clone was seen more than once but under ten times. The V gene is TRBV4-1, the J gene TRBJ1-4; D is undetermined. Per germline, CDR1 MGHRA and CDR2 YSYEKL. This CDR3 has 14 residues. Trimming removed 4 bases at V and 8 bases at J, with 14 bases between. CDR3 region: CASSLRGPGEKLFF. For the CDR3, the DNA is TGCGCCAGCAGCCTTCGAGGTCCTGGGGAAAAACTGTTTTTT.

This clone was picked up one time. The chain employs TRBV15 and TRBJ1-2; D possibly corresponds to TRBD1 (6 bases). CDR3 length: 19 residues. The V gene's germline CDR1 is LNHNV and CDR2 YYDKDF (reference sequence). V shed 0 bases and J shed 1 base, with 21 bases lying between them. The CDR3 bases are TGTGCCACCAGCAGAGATATTAGTTTACGGTGGACAGTTAACTATGGCTACACCTTC. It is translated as CATSRDISLRWTVNYGYTF. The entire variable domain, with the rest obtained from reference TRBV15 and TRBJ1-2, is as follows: DAMVIQNPRYQVTQFGKPVTLSCSQTLNHNVMYWYQQKSSQAPKLLFHYYDKDFNNEADTPDNFQSRRPNTSFCFLDIRSPGLGDTAMYLCATSRDISLRWTVNYGYTFGSGTRLTVV.

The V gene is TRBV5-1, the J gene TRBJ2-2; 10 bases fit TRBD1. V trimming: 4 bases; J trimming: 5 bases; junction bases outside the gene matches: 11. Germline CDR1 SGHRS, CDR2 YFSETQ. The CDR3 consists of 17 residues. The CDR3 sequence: CASSQTLTGGETGELFF. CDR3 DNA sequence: TGCGCCAGCAGCCAGACCTTGACAGGGGGCGAGACCGGGGAGCTGTTTTTT.

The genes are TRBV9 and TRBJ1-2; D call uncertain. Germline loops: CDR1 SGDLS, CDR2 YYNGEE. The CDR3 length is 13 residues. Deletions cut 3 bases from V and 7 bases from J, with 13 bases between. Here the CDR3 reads CASSDVDGRGYTF. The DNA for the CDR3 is TGTGCCAGCAGCGACGTGGACGGCCGTGGCTACACCTTC.

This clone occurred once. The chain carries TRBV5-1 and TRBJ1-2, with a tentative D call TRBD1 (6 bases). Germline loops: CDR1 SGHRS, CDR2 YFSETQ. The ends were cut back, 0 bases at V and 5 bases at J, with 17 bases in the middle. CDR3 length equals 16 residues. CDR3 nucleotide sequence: TGCGCCAGCAGCTTGGGCTTGCGGGGGCAGAATTATGGCTACACCTTC. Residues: CASSLGLRGQNYGYTF.

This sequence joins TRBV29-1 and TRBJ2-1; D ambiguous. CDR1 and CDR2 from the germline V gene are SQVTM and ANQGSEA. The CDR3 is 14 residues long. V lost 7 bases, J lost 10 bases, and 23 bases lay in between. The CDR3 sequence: CSGRGVSRTREQFF. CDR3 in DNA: TGCAGCGGCCGCGGCGTCTCTAGGACGCGAGAGCAGTTCTTC.

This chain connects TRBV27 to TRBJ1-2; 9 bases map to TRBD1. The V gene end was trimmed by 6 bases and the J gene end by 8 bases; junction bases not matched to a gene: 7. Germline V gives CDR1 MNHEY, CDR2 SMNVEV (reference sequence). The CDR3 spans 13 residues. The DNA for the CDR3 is TGTGCCAGCAGCCGACAGGGGGTGGGAGGCTACACCTTC. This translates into CASSRQGVGGYTF.

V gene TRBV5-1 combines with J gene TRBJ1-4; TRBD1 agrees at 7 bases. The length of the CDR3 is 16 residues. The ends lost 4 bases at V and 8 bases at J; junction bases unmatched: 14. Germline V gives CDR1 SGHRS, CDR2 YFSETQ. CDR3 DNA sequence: TGCGCCAGCAGCCGCTCTGTGGACAGGCTAGTGGAAAAACTGTTTTTT. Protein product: CASSRSVDRLVEKLFF.

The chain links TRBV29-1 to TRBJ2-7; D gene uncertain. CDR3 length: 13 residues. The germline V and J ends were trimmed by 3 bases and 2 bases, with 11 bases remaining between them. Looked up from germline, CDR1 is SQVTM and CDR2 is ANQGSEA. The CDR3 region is CSVEGSGPYEQYF. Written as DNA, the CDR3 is TGCAGCGTTGAGGGCTCCGGTCCCTACGAGCAGTACTTC.

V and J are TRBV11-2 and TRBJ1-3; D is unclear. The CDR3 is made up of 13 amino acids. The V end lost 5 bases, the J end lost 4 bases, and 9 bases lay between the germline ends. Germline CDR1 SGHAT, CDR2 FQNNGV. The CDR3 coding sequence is TGTGCCAGCAGCCTCGTCCAGGGAAACACCATATATTTT. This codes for CASSLVQGNTIYF.